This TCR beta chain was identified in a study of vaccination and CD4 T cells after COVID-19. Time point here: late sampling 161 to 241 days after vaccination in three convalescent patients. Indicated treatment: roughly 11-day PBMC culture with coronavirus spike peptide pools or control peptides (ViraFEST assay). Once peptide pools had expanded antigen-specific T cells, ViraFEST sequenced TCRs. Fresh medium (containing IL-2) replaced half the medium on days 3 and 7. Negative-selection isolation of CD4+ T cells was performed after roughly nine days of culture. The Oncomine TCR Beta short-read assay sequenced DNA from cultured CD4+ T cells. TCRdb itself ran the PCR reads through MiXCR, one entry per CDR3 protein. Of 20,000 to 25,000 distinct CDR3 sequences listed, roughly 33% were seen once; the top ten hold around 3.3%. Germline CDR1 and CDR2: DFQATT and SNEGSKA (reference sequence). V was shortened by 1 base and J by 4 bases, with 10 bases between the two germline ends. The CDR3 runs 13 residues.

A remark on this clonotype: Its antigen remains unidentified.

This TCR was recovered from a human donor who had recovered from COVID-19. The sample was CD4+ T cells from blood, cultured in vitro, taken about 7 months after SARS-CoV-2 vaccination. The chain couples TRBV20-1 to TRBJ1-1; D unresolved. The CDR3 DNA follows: TGCAGTGCTAGAGGGAGTGGTCTCACTGAAGCTTTCTTT. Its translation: CSARGSGLTEAFF.